The next 18 T cell receptor beta chains were all read from a single sample in a study of cytomegalovirus exposure and HLA in healthy donors. Sequencing was performed with immunoSEQ multiplex PCR; in TCRdb, only in-frame clones are kept and a portion is missing. The sample includes some 120,000 clones, 85% to 90% of them seen just once. Sequences were obtained from PBMCs. These receptors came from a man aged 30 to 39 in good health and CMV-seronegative.

The rearrangement joins TRBV29-1 to TRBJ2-1; D may be TRBD1 (5 bases). The CDR3 contains 15 residues. V was cut by 7 bases and J by 5 bases, with 21 bases left in between. Germline V gene sequence: CDR1 SQVTM, CDR2 ANQGSEA. The CDR3 reads CSASSPGTGNNEQFF. The CDR3 region has the DNA TGCAGCGCCTCGTCCCCTGGAACAGGTAACAATGAGCAGTTCTTC.

This clone was seen once. The chain joins TRBV28 to TRBJ2-7; 7 positions match TRBD1. The CDR3 runs to 15 residues. Germline V gene lookup returns CDR1 MDHEN and CDR2 SYDVKM. V trimming: 7 bases; J trimming: 3 bases; junction bases outside the gene matches: 12. The CDR3 protein is CASTPTGRSHYEQYF. Here the CDR3 DNA reads TGTGCCAGCACTCCGACAGGGAGATCTCACTACGAGCAGTACTTC.

The chain has TRBV4-3 and TRBJ1-6, with D maybe TRBD1 (5 bases). CDR3 size: 15 residues. CDR1 is LGHNA and CDR2 is YSLEER in the germline V gene. Trimming left V 1 base short and J 7 bases short, with 11 bases between. The CDR3 DNA reads TGCGCCAGCAGCCAAGGGAGCAAGGGGAATTCACCCCTCCACTTT. Amino acid sequence: CASSQGSKGNSPLHF.

The chain joins TRBV6-5 to TRBJ2-2; D perhaps matches TRBD2 (5 bases). CDR3 length: 13 amino acids. Germline CDR1 reads MNHEY; CDR2 reads SVGAGI. The ends were cut back, 2 bases at V and 8 bases at J, with 9 bases in the middle. The CDR3 nucleotides read TGTGCCAGCAGTTACGCGCGGGTTGGGGAGCTGTTTTTT. It translates to CASSYARVGELFF.

The J gene is TRBJ1-4, the V gene TRBV6-6, with 9 positions matching TRBD1. The CDR3 has 16 residues. The trim removed 6 bases at V and 2 bases at J, leaving 7 bases unmatched. Looked up from germline, CDR1 is MNHNY and CDR2 is SVGAGI (reference sequence). The chain's CDR3 is CASRPTGGLTNEKLFF. CDR3 DNA sequence: TGTGCCAGCAGGCCTACAGGGGGCCTCACTAATGAAAAACTGTTTTTT.

The chain has TRBV5-1 and TRBJ2-1, with TRBD2 as a possible D gene (6 bases). This CDR3 spans 16 amino acids. The V end lost 0 bases, the J end lost 3 bases, and 13 bases lay between the germline ends. CDR1 and CDR2 from the germline V gene are SGHRS and YFSETQ. The CDR3 reads CASSLGPSEFYNEQFF. CDR3 DNA sequence: TGCGCCAGCAGCTTGGGCCCTAGCGAATTCTACAATGAGCAGTTCTTC.

The chain is built from TRBV15 and TRBJ1-5, with a possible D match to TRBD1 (5 bases). The ends were cut back, 1 base at V and 2 bases at J, with 15 bases in the middle. The germline CDR1 and CDR2 sequences are LNHNV and YYDKDF (reference sequence). This CDR3 comprises 17 residues. The CDR3 spells CATSRGRAAGGNQPQHF. DNA of the CDR3: TGTGCCACCAGCAGAGGCCGGGCCGCGGGGGGCAATCAGCCCCAGCATTTT.

The V gene is TRBV6-5, the J gene TRBJ2-1; no clear D. CDR3 length: 11 residues. V lost 5 bases and J 7 bases, leaving 6 bases between the germline ends. Per the germline V gene, CDR1 is MNHEY and CDR2 is SVGAGI. The CDR3 protein is CASSPGNEQFF. In DNA form, the CDR3 reads TGTGCCAGCAGTCCCGGGAATGAGCAGTTCTTC.

This rearrangement joins TRBV7-9 to TRBJ2-7; 11 nucleotides agree with TRBD2. This CDR3 has 15 residues. The germline V gene has CDR1 SEHNR and CDR2 FQNEAQ (reference sequence). Trimming at V came to 4 bases and at J to 3 bases, leaving 5 bases not matched to a gene. The CDR3 bases are TGTGCCAGCAGCTCCATGACTAGCGGGGACTACGAGCAGTACTTC. Amino acid sequence: CASSSMTSGDYEQYF. The full variable domain, rest sourced from reference TRBV7-9 and TRBJ2-7, is DTGVSQNPRHKITKRGQNVTFRCDPISEHNRLYWYRQTLGQGPEFLTYFQNEAQLEKSRLLSDRFSAERPKGSFSTLEIQRTEQGDSAMYLCASSSMTSGDYEQYFGPGTRLTVT.

This sequence joins TRBV7-6 and TRBJ2-2; D possibly corresponds to TRBD1 (5 bases). The CDR3 is 13 residues long. The germline CDR1 and CDR2 sequences are SGHVS and FNYEAQ. The V end lost 8 bases, the J end lost 0 bases, and 7 bases lay between the germline ends. The chain's CDR3 is CASGHSNTGELFF. Written as DNA, the CDR3 is TGTGCCAGCGGACACTCGAACACCGGGGAGCTGTTTTTT.

The gene calls are TRBV4-3 and TRBJ2-7; maybe TRBD2 (6 bases). This CDR3 has 19 residues. Germline V gene data show CDR1 as LGHNA and CDR2 as YSLEER. Between the trimmed V and J ends, which lost 0 bases and 6 bases, there was a span of 27 bases. The CDR3 sequence is CASSQDWEDGWESSFEQYF. The CDR3 nucleotides read TGCGCCAGCAGCCAAGATTGGGAGGACGGCTGGGAGTCCAGCTTCGAGCAGTACTTC.

This rearrangement joins TRBV6-1 to TRBJ2-1; the D gene is possibly TRBD1 (5 bases). Germline CDR1 and CDR2: MNHNS and SASEGT. The ends were cut back, 7 bases at V and 7 bases at J, with 14 bases in the middle. The CDR3 runs to 13 residues. CDR3 DNA sequence: TGTGCCAGCACTCAGGGTACGTGGAATGAGCAGTTCTTC. Its protein product is CASTQGTWNEQFF.

J is TRBJ2-3 and V is TRBV5-1; no clear D. V lost 6 bases and J 0 bases, leaving 11 bases between the germline ends. Germline V gives CDR1 SGHRS, CDR2 YFSETQ. The CDR3 loop spans 14 amino acids. CDR3 in DNA: TGCGCCAGCAAAGAACAGTTCAGCACAGATACGCAGTATTTT. Its protein product is CASKEQFSTDTQYF.

The genes are TRBV5-1 and TRBJ2-7, with TRBD1 as a possible D gene (6 bases). The CDR3 consists of 13 residues. Trimming removed 3 bases from V and 3 bases from J, with 10 bases in between. Germline-derived CDR1 and CDR2 are SGHRS and YFSETQ. The DNA for the CDR3 is TGCGCCAGCAGCTCACAGGGCCTCTACGAGCAGTACTTC. Translated, it gives CASSSQGLYEQYF. Filled out from reference TRBV5-1 and TRBJ2-7, the complete variable domain reads KAGVTQTPRYLIKTRGQQVTLSCSPISGHRSVSWYQQTPGQGLQFLFEYFSETQRNKGNFPGRFSGRQFSNSRSEMNVSTLELGDSALYLCASSSQGLYEQYFGPGTRLTVT.

V is TRBV2 and J is TRBJ2-7; TRBD2 might be the D (6 bases). The V end lost 7 bases, the J end lost 2 bases, and 12 bases lay between the germline ends. The germline V gene encodes CDR1 SNHLY and CDR2 FYNNEI. The length of the CDR3 is 13 residues. CDR3 in amino acids: CASTSRETYEQYF. The CDR3 DNA is TGTGCCAGCACCTCCCGGGAGACCTACGAGCAGTACTTC.

The chain is built from TRBV6-5 and TRBJ2-7, with TRBD2 identical over 7 bases. The germline V gene encodes CDR1 MNHEY and CDR2 SVGAGI. V was clipped by 2 bases and J by 2 bases; unmatched bases: 6. The CDR3 consists of 15 residues. The CDR3 is CASSYESGRAYEQYF. The DNA of the CDR3 is TGTGCCAGCAGTTACGAGTCAGGGAGGGCCTACGAGCAGTACTTC.

The chain couples TRBV10-1 to TRBJ1-1, with D possibly matching TRBD1 (5 bases). The germline V and J ends were trimmed by 3 bases and 3 bases, with 8 bases remaining between them. Germline-derived CDR1 and CDR2 are WNHNN and SYGVQD (reference sequence). CDR3 length: 13 residues. CDR3: CASSDGGDTEAFF. CDR3 nucleotide sequence: TGCGCCAGCAGTGACGGAGGGGACACTGAAGCTTTCTTT.

CDR3 region: CASRPQTGTGDYNEQFF. CDR3 nucleotide sequence: TGTGCCAGCAGACCTCAAACCGGGACAGGGGACTACAATGAGCAGTTCTTC. The chain recombines TRBV5-4 with TRBJ2-1; the match to TRBD1 covers 10 bases. Germline values: CDR1 SGHNT, CDR2 YYREEE (reference sequence). This CDR3 contains 17 residues. J lost 3 bases, V lost 5 bases, and 11 bases had no gene match.